This T cell receptor beta chain is from a study of CD8+CD57+ T cells in acquired aplastic anemia. Overall study results and limits: Patients and controls had in common 25 to 30 CD8+ CDR3 sequences.

Trimming cost V 5 bases and J 0 bases; bases outside gene matches: 12. The CDR3 contains 17 residues. Looked up from germline, CDR1 is LNHDA and CDR2 is SQIVND (reference sequence). TCR beta VDJ and CDR3 profiles were obtained from a genomic DNA template. MiXCR, applied by TCRdb to the reads, yields one record per CDR3 protein. The sample records a few hundred thousand distinct CDR3 sequences, under 60% being singletons. Of note for this clonotype: Its antigen is unknown.

All sequencing subjects had displayed CD8+CD57+ cell expansion on flow cytometry. This receptor was obtained from a human donor with aplastic anemia. This chain connects TRBV19 to TRBJ2-7; 8 bases fit TRBD1. Specimen: sorted CD4+, CD8+, or CD8+CD57+ T cells (not recorded which) from PBMCs. The DNA for the CDR3 is TGTGCCAGTAGTGACAGAACGACAGGGGTGTACTCCTACGAGCAGTACTTC. This gives the protein CASSDRTTGVYSYEQYF.